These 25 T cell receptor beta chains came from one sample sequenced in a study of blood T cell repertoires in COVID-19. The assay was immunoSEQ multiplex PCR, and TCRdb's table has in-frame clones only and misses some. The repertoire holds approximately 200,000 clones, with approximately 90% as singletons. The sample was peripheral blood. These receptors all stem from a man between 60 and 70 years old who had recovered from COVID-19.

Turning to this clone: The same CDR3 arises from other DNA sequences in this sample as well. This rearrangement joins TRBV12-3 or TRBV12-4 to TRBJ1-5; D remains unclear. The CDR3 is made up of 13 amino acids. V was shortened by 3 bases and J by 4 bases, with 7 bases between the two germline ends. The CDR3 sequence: CASSFGGNQPQHF. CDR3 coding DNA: TGTGCCAGCAGTTTTGGAGGGAATCAGCCCCAGCATTTT.

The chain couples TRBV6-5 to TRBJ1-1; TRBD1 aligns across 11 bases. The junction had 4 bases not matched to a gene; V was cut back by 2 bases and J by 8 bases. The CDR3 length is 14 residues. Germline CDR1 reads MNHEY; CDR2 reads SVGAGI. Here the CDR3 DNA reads TGTGCCAGCAGTTACCCGGGACAGGGGGGGGAAGCTTTCTTT. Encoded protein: CASSYPGQGGEAFF.

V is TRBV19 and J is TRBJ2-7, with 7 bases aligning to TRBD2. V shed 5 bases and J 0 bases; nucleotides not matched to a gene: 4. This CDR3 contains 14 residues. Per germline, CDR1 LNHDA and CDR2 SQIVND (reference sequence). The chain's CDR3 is CASSGGGYSYEQYF. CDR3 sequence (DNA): TGTGCCAGTAGTGGGGGGGGGTACTCCTACGAGCAGTACTTC.

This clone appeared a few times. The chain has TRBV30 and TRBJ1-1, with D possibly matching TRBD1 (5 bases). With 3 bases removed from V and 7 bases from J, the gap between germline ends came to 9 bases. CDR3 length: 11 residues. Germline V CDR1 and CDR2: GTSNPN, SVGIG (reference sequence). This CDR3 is CAWRNGGEAFF. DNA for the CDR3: TGTGCCTGGAGAAACGGGGGTGAAGCTTTCTTT.

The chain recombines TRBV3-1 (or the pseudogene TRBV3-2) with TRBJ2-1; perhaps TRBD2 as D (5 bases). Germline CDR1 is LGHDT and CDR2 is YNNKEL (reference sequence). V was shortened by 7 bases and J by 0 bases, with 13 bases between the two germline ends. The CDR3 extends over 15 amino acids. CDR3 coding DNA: TGTGCCAGCACAAAAGGGAGCGGCTCCTACAATGAGCAGTTCTTC. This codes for CASTKGSGSYNEQFF.

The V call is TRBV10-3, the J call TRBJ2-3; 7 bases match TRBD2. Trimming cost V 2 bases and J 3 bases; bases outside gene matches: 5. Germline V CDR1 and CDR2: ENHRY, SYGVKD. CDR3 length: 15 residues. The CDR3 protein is CAISEAGRATDTQYF. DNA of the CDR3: TGTGCCATCAGTGAGGCAGGGAGGGCTACAGATACGCAGTATTTT.

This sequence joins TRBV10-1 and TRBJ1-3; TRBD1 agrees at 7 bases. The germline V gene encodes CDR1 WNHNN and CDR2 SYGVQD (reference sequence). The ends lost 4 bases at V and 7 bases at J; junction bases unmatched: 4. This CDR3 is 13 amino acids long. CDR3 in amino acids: CASSGDSRNTIYF. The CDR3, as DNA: TGCGCCAGCAGTGGGGACAGTCGGAACACCATATATTTT.

DNA of the CDR3: TGTGCCAGCAGTTGGGGTGGGGGCGCGGGAAACACCATATATTTT. Translating it yields CASSWGGGAGNTIYF. This chain uses TRBV27 with TRBJ1-3; maybe TRBD1 (6 bases). Germline CDR1 is MNHEY and CDR2 is SMNVEV (reference sequence). The V end was cut by 4 bases, the J end by 4 bases, with 14 bases between. CDR3 length: 15 residues.

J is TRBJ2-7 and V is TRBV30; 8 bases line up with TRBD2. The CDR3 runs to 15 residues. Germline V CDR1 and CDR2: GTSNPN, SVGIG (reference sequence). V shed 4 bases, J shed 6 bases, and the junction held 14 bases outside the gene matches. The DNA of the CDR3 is TGTGCCTGGATTAACTCTCCAGCGGGAGTGGGCGAGCAGTACTTC. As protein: CAWINSPAGVGEQYF.

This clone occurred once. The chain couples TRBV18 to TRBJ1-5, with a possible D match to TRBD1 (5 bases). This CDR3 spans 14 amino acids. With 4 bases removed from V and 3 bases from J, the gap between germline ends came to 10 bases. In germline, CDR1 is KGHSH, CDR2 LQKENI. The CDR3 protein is CASSLTDTNQPQHF. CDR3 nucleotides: TGTGCCAGCTCACTAACGGACACCAATCAGCCCCAGCATTTT.

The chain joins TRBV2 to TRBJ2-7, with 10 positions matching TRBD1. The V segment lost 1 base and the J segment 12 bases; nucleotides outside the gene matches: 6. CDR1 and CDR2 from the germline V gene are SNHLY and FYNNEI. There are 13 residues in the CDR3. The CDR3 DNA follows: TGTGCCAGCAGTGAAGACCGGACAGGGGGTCGGTACTTC. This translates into CASSEDRTGGRYF. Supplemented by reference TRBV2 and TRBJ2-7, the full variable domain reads EPEVTQTPSHQVTQMGQEVILRCVPISNHLYFYWYRQILGQKVEFLVSFYNNEISEKSEIFDDQFSVERPDGSNFTLKIRSTKLEDSAMYFCASSEDRTGGRYFGPGTRLTVT.

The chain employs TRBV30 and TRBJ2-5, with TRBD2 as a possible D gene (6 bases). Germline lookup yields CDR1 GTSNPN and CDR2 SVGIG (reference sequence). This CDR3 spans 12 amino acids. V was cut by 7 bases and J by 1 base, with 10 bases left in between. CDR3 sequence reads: CASGVAQETQYF. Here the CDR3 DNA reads TGTGCCTCGGGGGTAGCCCAAGAGACCCAGTACTTC.

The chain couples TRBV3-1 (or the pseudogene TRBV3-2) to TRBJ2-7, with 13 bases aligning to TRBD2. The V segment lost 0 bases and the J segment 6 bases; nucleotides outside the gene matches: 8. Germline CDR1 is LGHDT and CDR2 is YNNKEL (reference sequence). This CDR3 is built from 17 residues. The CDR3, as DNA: TGTGCCAGCAGCCAAGATGCCGGACTAGCGGGAGAGGGCGAGCAGTACTTC. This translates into CASSQDAGLAGEGEQYF.

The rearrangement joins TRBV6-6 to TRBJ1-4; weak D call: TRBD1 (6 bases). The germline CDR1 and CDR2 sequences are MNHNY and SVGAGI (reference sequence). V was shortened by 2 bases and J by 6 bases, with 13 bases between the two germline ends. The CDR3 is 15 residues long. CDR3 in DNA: TGTGCCAGCAGTTACCGGCAGGGGCGGGATGAAAAACTGTTTTTT. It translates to CASSYRQGRDEKLFF.

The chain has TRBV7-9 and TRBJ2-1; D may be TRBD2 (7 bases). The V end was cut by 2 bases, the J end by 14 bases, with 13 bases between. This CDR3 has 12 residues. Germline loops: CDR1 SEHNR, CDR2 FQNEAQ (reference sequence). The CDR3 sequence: CASSLNVGGEFF. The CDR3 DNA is TGTGCCAGCAGCTTAAACGTAGGGGGGGAGTTCTTC.

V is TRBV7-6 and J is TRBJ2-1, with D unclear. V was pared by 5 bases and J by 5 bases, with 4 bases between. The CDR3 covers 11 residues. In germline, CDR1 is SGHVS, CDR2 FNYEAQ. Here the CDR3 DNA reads TGTGCCAGCAGCCAGAACAATGAGCAGTTCTTC. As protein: CASSQNNEQFF.

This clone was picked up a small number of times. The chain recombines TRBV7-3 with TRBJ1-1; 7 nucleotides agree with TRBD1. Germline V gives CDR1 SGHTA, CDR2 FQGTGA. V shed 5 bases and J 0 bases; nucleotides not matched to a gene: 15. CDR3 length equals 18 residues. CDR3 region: CASSPFPPGQIMNTEAFF. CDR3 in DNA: TGTGCCAGCAGCCCTTTCCCTCCGGGACAGATCATGAACACTGAAGCTTTCTTT.

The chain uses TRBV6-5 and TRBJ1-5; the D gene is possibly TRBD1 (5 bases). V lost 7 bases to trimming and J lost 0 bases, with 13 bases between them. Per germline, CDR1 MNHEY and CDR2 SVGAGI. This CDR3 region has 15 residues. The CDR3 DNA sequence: TGTGCCAGCACATGGACATCACTTAGCAATCAGCCCCAGCATTTT. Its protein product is CASTWTSLSNQPQHF.

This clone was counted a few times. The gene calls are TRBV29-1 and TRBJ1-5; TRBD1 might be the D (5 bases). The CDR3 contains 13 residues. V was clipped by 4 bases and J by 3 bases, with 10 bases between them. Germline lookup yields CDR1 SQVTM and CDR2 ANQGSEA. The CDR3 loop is CSVAGGANQPQHF. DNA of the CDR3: TGCAGCGTTGCGGGAGGGGCCAATCAGCCCCAGCATTTT.

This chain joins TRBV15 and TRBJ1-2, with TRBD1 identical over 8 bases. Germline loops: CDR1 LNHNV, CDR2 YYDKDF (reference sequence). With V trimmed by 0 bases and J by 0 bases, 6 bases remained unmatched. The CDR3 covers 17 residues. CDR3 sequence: CATSRDGQGLSNYGYTF. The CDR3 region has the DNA TGTGCCACCAGCAGAGATGGACAGGGCCTTTCTAACTATGGCTACACCTTC.

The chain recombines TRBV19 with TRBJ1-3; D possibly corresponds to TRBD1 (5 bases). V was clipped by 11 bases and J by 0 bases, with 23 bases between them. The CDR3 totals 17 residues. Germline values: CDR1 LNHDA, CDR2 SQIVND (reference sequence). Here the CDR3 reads CASRGLFSQYSGNTIYF. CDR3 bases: TGTGCCTCACGGGGGTTGTTTTCCCAATACTCTGGAAACACCATATATTTT.

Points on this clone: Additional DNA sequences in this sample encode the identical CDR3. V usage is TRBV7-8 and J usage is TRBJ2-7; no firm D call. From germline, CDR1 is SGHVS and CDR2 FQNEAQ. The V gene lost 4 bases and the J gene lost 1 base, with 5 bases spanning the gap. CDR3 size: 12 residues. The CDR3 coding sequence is TGTGCCAGCAGCTCAAATTCCTACGAGCAGTACTTC. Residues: CASSSNSYEQYF.

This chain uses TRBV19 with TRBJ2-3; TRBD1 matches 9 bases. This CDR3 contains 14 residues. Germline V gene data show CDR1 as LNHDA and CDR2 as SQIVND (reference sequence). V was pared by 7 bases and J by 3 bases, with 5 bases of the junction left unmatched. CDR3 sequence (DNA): TGTGCCAGTACCGGGACAGGGCGGACAGATACGCAGTATTTT. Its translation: CASTGTGRTDTQYF.

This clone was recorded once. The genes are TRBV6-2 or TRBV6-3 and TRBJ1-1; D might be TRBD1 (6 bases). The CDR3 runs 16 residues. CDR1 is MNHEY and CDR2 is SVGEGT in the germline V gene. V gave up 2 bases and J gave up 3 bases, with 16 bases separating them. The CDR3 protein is CASSYAGTKAYTEAFF. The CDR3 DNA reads TGTGCCAGCAGTTACGCAGGGACAAAGGCTTACACTGAAGCTTTCTTT.

The CDR3 sequence is CASSPSGTSYEQYF. The CDR3 DNA reads TGTGCCAGCAGCCCCAGCGGGACTAGCTACGAGCAGTACTTC. This chain joins TRBV9 and TRBJ2-7, with 8 bases aligning to TRBD2. The J segment lost 3 bases and the V segment lost 4 bases, leaving 6 bases of the junction unmatched. CDR1 and CDR2 (germline): SGDLS, YYNGEE. This CDR3 has 14 amino acids.